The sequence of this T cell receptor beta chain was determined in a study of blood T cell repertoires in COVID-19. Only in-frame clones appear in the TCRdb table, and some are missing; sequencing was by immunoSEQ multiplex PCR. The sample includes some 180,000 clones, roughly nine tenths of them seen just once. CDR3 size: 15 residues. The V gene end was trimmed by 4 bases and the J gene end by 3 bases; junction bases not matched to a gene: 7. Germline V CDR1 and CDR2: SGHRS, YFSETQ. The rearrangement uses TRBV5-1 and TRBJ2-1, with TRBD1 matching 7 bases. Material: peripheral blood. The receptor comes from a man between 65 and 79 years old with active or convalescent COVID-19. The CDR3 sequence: CASSASGTVYNEQFF. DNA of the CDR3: TGCGCCAGCAGCGCCTCCGGGACAGTCTACAATGAGCAGTTCTTC.